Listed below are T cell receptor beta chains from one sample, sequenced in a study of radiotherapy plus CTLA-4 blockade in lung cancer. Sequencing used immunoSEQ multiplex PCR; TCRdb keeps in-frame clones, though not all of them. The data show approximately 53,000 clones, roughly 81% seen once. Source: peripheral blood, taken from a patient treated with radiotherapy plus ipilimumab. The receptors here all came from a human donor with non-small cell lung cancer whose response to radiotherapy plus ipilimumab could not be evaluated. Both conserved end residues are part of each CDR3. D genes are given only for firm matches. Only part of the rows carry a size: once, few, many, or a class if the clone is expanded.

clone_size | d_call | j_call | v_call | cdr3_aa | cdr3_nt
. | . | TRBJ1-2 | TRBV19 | CASSMRQTYGYTF | TGTGCCAGTAGTATGCGACAGACCTATGGCTACACCTTC
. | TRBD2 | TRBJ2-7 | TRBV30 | CAGRSGGSYEQYF | TGTGCCGGCCGTAGCGGGGGATCCTACGAGCAGTACTTC
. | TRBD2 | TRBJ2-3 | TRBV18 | CASSPKGDSGSLLGGDTQYF | TGTGCCAGCTCACCAAAGGGTGATAGCGGGAGCCTTCTCGGAGGAGATACGCAGTATTTT
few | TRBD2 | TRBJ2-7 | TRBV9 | CASSVVGGDEQYF | TGTGCCAGCAGCGTAGTGGGGGGGGACGAGCAGTACTTC
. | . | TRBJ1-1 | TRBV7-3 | CASSLFGSNTEAFF | TGTGCCAGCAGCTTATTTGGTAGTAACACTGAAGCTTTCTTT
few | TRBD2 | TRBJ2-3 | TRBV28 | CASRRLAEVTDTQYF | TGTGCCAGCCGGCGACTAGCGGAGGTCACAGATACGCAGTATTTT
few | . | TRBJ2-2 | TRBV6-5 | CASSRQNVNTGELFF | TGTGCCAGCAGTCGACAGAACGTGAACACCGGGGAGCTGTTTTTT
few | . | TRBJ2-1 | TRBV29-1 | CSVGGSSYNEQFF | TGCAGCGTTGGAGGGAGCTCCTACAATGAGCAGTTCTTC
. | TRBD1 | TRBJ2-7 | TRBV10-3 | CAISEGQDISYEQYF | TGTGCCATCAGTGAGGGACAGGACATCTCCTACGAGCAGTACTTC
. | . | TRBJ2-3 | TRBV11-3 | CASSRGTLTTDTQYF | TGTGCCAGCAGCCGCGGGACCCTGACTACAGATACGCAGTATTTT
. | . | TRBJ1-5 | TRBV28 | CASNPAGSRNQPQHF | TGTGCCAGCAATCCCGCGGGCAGCCGCAATCAGCCCCAGCATTTT
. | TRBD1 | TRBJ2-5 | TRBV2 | CASSEKGQAQETQYF | TGTGCCAGCAGTGAGAAAGGACAGGCACAAGAGACCCAGTACTTC
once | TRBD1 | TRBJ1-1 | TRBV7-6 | CASSIGQGDTEAFF | TGTGCCAGCAGCATAGGGCAGGGGGACACTGAAGCTTTCTTT